These T cell receptor beta chains were read from a single sample in a study of blood T cell repertoires in COVID-19. Profiled with immunoSEQ multiplex PCR; TCRdb holds only in-frame clones, not every one. The top ten clones hold 12% of a sample with 130,000 or so clones, roughly 80% of them seen once. Source material: peripheral blood. Source of these receptors: a woman aged 60 to 75 with acute or convalescent COVID-19. CDR3s include the opening cysteine and the closing phenylalanine or tryptophan. The D gene is left open where the match is weak. The size field is filled for only some rows; it gives once, few, many or a size class.

cdr3_nt: TGTGCCAGCAGTTACGGGCGGGGCCAGCCCCAGCATTTT
cdr3_aa: CASSYGRGQPQHF
j_call: TRBJ1-5
d_call: NA
v_call: TRBV6-5
clone_size: NA

cdr3_nt: TGTGCCAGCACTGGGGCAGGGGCCACTGAAGCTTTCTTT
cdr3_aa: CASTGAGATEAFF
j_call: TRBJ1-1
d_call: NA
v_call: TRBV12-3/TRBV12-4
clone_size: NA

cdr3_nt: TGTGCCAGCAGTGAAGGGGCAACGGAAGCTTTCTTT
cdr3_aa: CASSEGATEAFF
j_call: TRBJ1-1
d_call: NA
v_call: TRBV25-1
clone_size: NA

cdr3_nt: TGCGCCAGCAGCTTGGCCGGTTACACTGAAGCTTTCTTT
cdr3_aa: CASSLAGYTEAFF
j_call: TRBJ1-1
d_call: NA
v_call: TRBV5-1
clone_size: NA

cdr3_nt: TGTGCCAAAGCCGCAGGGTTTGGGGCCAACGTCCTGACTTTC
cdr3_aa: CAKAAGFGANVLTF
j_call: TRBJ2-6
d_call: NA
v_call: TRBV2
clone_size: few

cdr3_nt: TGTGCCAGTAGGCTAATACAGGGCAATCAGCCCCAGCATTTT
cdr3_aa: CASRLIQGNQPQHF
j_call: TRBJ1-5
d_call: NA
v_call: TRBV19
clone_size: NA

cdr3_nt: TGCAGTGCCACTGGACAGGATGGCTACACCTTC
cdr3_aa: CSATGQDGYTF
j_call: TRBJ1-2
d_call: TRBD1
v_call: TRBV20-1
clone_size: NA

cdr3_nt: TGTGCCAGCAGGCGAGGACAGGGGAATTCACCCCTCCACTTT
cdr3_aa: CASRRGQGNSPLHF
j_call: TRBJ1-6
d_call: TRBD1
v_call: TRBV27
clone_size: NA

cdr3_nt: TGTGCCAGCAGTGGAAGACTGGGTAACAATGAGCAGTTCTTC
cdr3_aa: CASSGRLGNNEQFF
j_call: TRBJ2-1
d_call: NA
v_call: TRBV2
clone_size: NA

cdr3_nt: TGTGCCAGCAGCCCTTTATTTGGGGAGACTAACTATGGCTACACCTTC
cdr3_aa: CASSPLFGETNYGYTF
j_call: TRBJ1-2
d_call: NA
v_call: TRBV7-9
clone_size: NA

cdr3_nt: TGTGCCAGCAGTGTGGGGGCTAGGGACGACGAGCAGTACTTC
cdr3_aa: CASSVGARDDEQYF
j_call: TRBJ2-7
d_call: NA
v_call: TRBV2
clone_size: NA

cdr3_nt: TGTGCCAGCAGTTTCCGGCAGGGGGGAGGCTACACCTTC
cdr3_aa: CASSFRQGGGYTF
j_call: TRBJ1-2
d_call: TRBD1
v_call: TRBV27
clone_size: once

cdr3_nt: TGTGCCAGCTCCCCTACGGGGGGCACCAACACCGGGGAGCTGTTTTTT
cdr3_aa: CASSPTGGTNTGELFF
j_call: TRBJ2-2
d_call: NA
v_call: TRBV18
clone_size: once

cdr3_nt: TGCGCCAGCAGATTAGCGCTCGCGGGGACAGCTAATTCACCCCTCCACTTT
cdr3_aa: CASRLALAGTANSPLHF
j_call: TRBJ1-6
d_call: TRBD1
v_call: TRBV5-1
clone_size: NA

cdr3_nt: TGTGCCAGCAGCCAAGATGGGGCAGGGACTAACTATGGCTACACCTTC
cdr3_aa: CASSQDGAGTNYGYTF
j_call: TRBJ1-2
d_call: NA
v_call: TRBV4-2
clone_size: NA

cdr3_nt: TGTGCCAGCAGCCGAGCAGGCACAGAGACCCAGTACTTC
cdr3_aa: CASSRAGTETQYF
j_call: TRBJ2-5
d_call: NA
v_call: TRBV14
clone_size: NA

cdr3_nt: TGTGCCAGCTCACCAGGGGCCCAAGAGACCCAGTACTTC
cdr3_aa: CASSPGAQETQYF
j_call: TRBJ2-5
d_call: NA
v_call: TRBV18
clone_size: few

cdr3_nt: TGTGCCACCAGCAGCAATAGTCAGCCCCAGCATTTT
cdr3_aa: CATSSNSQPQHF
j_call: TRBJ1-5
d_call: NA
v_call: TRBV15
clone_size: NA

cdr3_nt: TGTGCCTGGAAAGGACAGGGCAATCAGCCCCAGCATTTT
cdr3_aa: CAWKGQGNQPQHF
j_call: TRBJ1-5
d_call: TRBD1
v_call: TRBV30
clone_size: NA

cdr3_nt: TGTGCCAGCAGCTTGGGACAGGGTGGGACCGGGGAGCTGTTTTTT
cdr3_aa: CASSLGQGGTGELFF
j_call: TRBJ2-2
d_call: TRBD1
v_call: TRBV5-4
clone_size: NA

cdr3_nt: TGTGCCAGCAGGAACCCCAGGGGGATCTCTGGAAACACCATATATTTT
cdr3_aa: CASRNPRGISGNTIYF
j_call: TRBJ1-3
d_call: TRBD1
v_call: TRBV11-2
clone_size: NA

cdr3_nt: TGTGCCAGCAGTCGCAGCGGGGGGGTAGGTAATGAGCAGTTCTTC
cdr3_aa: CASSRSGGVGNEQFF
j_call: TRBJ2-1
d_call: TRBD2
v_call: TRBV2
clone_size: NA

cdr3_nt: TGTGCCAGCAGCTTAGACTATTCACCCCTCCACTTT
cdr3_aa: CASSLDYSPLHF
j_call: TRBJ1-6
d_call: NA
v_call: TRBV7-9
clone_size: NA

cdr3_nt: TGTGCCAGCAGCCTTGGACAGGGAGTAAATCAGCCCCAGCATTTT
cdr3_aa: CASSLGQGVNQPQHF
j_call: TRBJ1-5
d_call: TRBD1
v_call: TRBV7-9
clone_size: NA

cdr3_nt: TGTGCCAGCAGTTACTCCGGGACAGGGGGCACAGATACGCAGTATTTT
cdr3_aa: CASSYSGTGGTDTQYF
j_call: TRBJ2-3
d_call: TRBD1
v_call: TRBV6-2/TRBV6-3
clone_size: NA

cdr3_nt: TGTGCCAGCAGGCAACAGGGGATGGGCAATCAGCCCCAGCATTTT
cdr3_aa: CASRQQGMGNQPQHF
j_call: TRBJ1-5
d_call: TRBD1
v_call: TRBV27
clone_size: once

cdr3_nt: TGTGCCAGCGTGGCCAGATTCTCTGGAAACACCATATATTTT
cdr3_aa: CASVARFSGNTIYF
j_call: TRBJ1-3
d_call: NA
v_call: TRBV6-5
clone_size: NA

cdr3_nt: TGCGCCAGCAGCTTGAATGGAGGGCCGAACACTGAAGCTTTCTTT
cdr3_aa: CASSLNGGPNTEAFF
j_call: TRBJ1-1
d_call: NA
v_call: TRBV5-1
clone_size: NA

cdr3_nt: TGTGCCAGCACCGGGGGAGTCTCTGGAAACACCATATATTTT
cdr3_aa: CASTGGVSGNTIYF
j_call: TRBJ1-3
d_call: NA
v_call: TRBV6-5
clone_size: NA

cdr3_nt: TGTGGCACAAAAGACAGGGGGCAAGAGACCCAGTACTTC
cdr3_aa: CGTKDRGQETQYF
j_call: TRBJ2-5
d_call: TRBD1
v_call: TRBV27
clone_size: once

cdr3_nt: TGCGCCAGCAGCCAAGATGGCGGGGGAGGCCAGCCCCAGCATTTT
cdr3_aa: CASSQDGGGGQPQHF
j_call: TRBJ1-5
d_call: NA
v_call: TRBV4-1
clone_size: NA

cdr3_nt: TGTGCCTGGAGTGAACCGGGTTTGGACTATGGCTACACCTTC
cdr3_aa: CAWSEPGLDYGYTF
j_call: TRBJ1-2
d_call: NA
v_call: TRBV30
clone_size: NA

cdr3_nt: TGTGCCATCAGTGAGTCACCCGGGACTGGGACAGATACGCAGTATTTT
cdr3_aa: CAISESPGTGTDTQYF
j_call: TRBJ2-3
d_call: NA
v_call: TRBV10-3
clone_size: NA

cdr3_nt: TGTGCCAGTAGTATAAACAGGGGGAGAAAGGTGAACACTGAAGCTTTCTTT
cdr3_aa: CASSINRGRKVNTEAFF
j_call: TRBJ1-1
d_call: TRBD1
v_call: TRBV19
clone_size: NA

cdr3_nt: TGCGCCAGCAGCTCTTATGACACCGGGGAGCTGTTTTTT
cdr3_aa: CASSSYDTGELFF
j_call: TRBJ2-2
d_call: NA
v_call: TRBV5-1
clone_size: NA

cdr3_nt: TGTGCCAGCACCCTGGGAACAGGGGGCCATCAGCCCCAGCATTTT
cdr3_aa: CASTLGTGGHQPQHF
j_call: TRBJ1-5
d_call: TRBD1
v_call: TRBV28
clone_size: NA

cdr3_nt: TGTGCCAGTAGTATACAGGGGGCCTTAATGGATACGCAGTATTTT
cdr3_aa: CASSIQGALMDTQYF
j_call: TRBJ2-3
d_call: TRBD1
v_call: TRBV19
clone_size: many

cdr3_nt: TGTGCCAGCAGCCAAGATTGGGGCTGGGGAGGTGAAAAACTGTTTTTT
cdr3_aa: CASSQDWGWGGEKLFF
j_call: TRBJ1-4
d_call: NA
v_call: TRBV3-1/TRBV3-2
clone_size: NA

cdr3_nt: TGTGCCTGGAGGGGCAGGGGCGGCGGAAAACTGTTTTTT
cdr3_aa: CAWRGRGGGKLFF
j_call: TRBJ1-4
d_call: NA
v_call: TRBV30
clone_size: NA

cdr3_nt: TGTGCCAGCAGAGCCAGGGGGAACACTGAAGCTTTCTTT
cdr3_aa: CASRARGNTEAFF
j_call: TRBJ1-1
d_call: NA
v_call: TRBV6-6
clone_size: NA